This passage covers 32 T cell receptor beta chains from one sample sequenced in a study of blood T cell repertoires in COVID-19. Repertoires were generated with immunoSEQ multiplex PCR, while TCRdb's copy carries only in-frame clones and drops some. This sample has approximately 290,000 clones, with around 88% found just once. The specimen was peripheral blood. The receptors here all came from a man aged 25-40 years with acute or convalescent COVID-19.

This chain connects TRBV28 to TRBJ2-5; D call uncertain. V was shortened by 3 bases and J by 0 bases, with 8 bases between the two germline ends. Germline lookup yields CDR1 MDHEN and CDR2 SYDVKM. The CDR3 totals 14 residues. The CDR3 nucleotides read TGTGCCAGCAGTTTCTGGGCCAACCAAGAGACCCAGTACTTC. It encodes CASSFWANQETQYF.

The CDR3 loop is CSVDATGKYYGYTF. The DNA of the CDR3 is TGCAGCGTTGACGCGACAGGGAAATACTATGGCTACACCTTC. The chain has TRBV29-1 and TRBJ1-2; 7 bases map to TRBD1. The length of the CDR3 is 14 residues. Germline V gene sequence: CDR1 SQVTM, CDR2 ANQGSEA. V lost 3 bases to trimming and J lost 3 bases; unmatched junction nucleotides: 7.

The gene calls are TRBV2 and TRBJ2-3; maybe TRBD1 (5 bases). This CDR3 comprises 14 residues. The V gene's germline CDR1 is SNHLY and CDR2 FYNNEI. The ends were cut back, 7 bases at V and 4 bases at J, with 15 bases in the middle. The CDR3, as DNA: TGTGCCAGCATCCAGGGCCGGGCCGCAGATACGCAGTATTTT. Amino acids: CASIQGRAADTQYF.

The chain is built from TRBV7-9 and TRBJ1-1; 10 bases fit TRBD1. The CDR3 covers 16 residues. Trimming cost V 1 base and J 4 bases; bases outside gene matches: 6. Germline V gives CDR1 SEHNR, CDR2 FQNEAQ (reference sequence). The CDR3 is CASSLGAGTGATEAFF. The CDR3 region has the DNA TGTGCCAGCAGCTTAGGGGCCGGGACAGGGGCCACTGAAGCTTTCTTT.

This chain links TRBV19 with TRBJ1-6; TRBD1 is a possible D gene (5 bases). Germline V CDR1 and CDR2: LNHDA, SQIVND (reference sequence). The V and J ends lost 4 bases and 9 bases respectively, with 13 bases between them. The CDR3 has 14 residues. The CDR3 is CASSNGGRISPLHF. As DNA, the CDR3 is TGTGCCAGTAGTAACGGGGGAAGAATTTCACCCCTCCACTTT. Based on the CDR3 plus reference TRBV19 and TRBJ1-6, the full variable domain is DGGITQSPKYLFRKEGQNVTLSCEQNLNHDAMYWYRQDPGQGLRLIYYSQIVNDFQKGDIAEGYSVSREKKESFPLTVTSAQKNPTAFYLCASSNGGRISPLHFGNGTRLTVT.

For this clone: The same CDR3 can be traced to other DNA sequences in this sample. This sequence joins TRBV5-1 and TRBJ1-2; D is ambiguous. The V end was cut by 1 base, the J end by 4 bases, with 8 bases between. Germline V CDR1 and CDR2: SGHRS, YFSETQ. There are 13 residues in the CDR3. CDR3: CASSLSGIYGYTF. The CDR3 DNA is TGCGCCAGCAGCTTGTCAGGAATCTATGGCTACACCTTC.

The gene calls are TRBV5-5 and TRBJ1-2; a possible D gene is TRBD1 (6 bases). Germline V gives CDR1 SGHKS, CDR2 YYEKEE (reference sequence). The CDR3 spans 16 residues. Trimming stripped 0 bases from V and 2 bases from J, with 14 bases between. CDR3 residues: CASSLGPQGWNYGYTF. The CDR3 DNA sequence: TGTGCCAGCAGCTTGGGCCCACAGGGTTGGAACTATGGCTACACCTTC.

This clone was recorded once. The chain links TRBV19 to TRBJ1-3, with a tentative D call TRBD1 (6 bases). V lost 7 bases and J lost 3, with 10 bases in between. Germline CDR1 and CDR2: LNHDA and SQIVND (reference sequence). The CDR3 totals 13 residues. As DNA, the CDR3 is TGTGCCAGTAAGGACAGAGGTGGAAACACCATATATTTT. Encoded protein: CASKDRGGNTIYF.

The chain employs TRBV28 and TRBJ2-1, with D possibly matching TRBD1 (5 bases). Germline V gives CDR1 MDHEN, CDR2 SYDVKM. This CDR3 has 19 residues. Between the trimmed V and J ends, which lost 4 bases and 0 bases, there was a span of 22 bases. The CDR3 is CASSYLTSDRLSSYNEQFF. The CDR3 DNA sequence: TGTGCCAGCAGTTACCTAACCAGCGACAGATTGAGCTCCTACAATGAGCAGTTCTTC.

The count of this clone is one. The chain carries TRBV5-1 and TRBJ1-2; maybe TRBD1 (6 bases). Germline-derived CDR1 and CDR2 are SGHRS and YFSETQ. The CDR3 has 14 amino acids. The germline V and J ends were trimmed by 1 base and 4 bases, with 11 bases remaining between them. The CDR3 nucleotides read TGCGCCAGCAGCTTGCGCAGGGGTGCCTATGGCTACACCTTC. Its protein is CASSLRRGAYGYTF. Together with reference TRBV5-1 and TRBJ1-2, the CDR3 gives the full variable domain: KAGVTQTPRYLIKTRGQQVTLSCSPISGHRSVSWYQQTPGQGLQFLFEYFSETQRNKGNFPGRFSGRQFSNSRSEMNVSTLELGDSALYLCASSLRRGAYGYTFGSGTRLTVV.

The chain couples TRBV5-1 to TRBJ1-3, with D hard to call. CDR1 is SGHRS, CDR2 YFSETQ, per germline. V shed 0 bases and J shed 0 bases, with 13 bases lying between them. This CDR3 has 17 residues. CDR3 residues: CASSLAGQFTSGNTIYF. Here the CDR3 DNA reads TGCGCCAGCAGCTTGGCAGGCCAGTTCACCTCTGGAAACACCATATATTTT.

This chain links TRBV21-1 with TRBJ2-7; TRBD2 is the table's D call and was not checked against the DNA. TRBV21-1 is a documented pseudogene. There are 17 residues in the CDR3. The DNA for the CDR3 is TGTGCCAGCAGCAAAATTAAAAGCGGGAGGTGTGCCTACGAGCAGTACTTC. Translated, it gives CASSKIKSGRCAYEQYF.

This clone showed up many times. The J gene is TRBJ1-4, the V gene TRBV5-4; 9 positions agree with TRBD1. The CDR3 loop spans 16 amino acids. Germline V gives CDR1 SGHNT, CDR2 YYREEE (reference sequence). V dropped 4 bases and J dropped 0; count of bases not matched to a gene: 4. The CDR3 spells CASSARTGATNEKLFF. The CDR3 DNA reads TGTGCCAGCAGCGCCCGGACAGGGGCAACTAATGAAAAACTGTTTTTT.

In nucleotides, the CDR3 is TGCGCCAGCAGCTTCCCACCGACAGAAACTAACTATGGCTACACCTTC. This translates into CASSFPPTETNYGYTF. The rearrangement uses TRBV5-1 and TRBJ1-2; TRBD1 might be the D (5 bases). CDR1 and CDR2 from the germline V gene are SGHRS and YFSETQ. This CDR3 region has 16 residues. V lost 2 bases, J lost 0 bases, and 14 bases lay in between.

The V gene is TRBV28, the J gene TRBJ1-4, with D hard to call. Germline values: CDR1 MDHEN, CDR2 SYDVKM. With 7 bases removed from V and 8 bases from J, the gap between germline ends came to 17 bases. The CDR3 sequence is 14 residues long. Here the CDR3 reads CASNAFPRREKLFF. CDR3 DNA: TGTGCCAGCAACGCTTTTCCCAGGAGGGAAAAACTGTTTTTT.

CDR3 sequence (DNA): TGTGCCAGCAACCAACAGGGGTTGGGAGAGCAGTTCTTC. Its protein product is CASNQQGLGEQFF. This chain links TRBV6-5 with TRBJ2-1; TRBD1 agrees at 7 bases. CDR1 and CDR2 from the germline V gene are MNHEY and SVGAGI. The trim removed 7 bases at V and 10 bases at J, leaving 10 bases unmatched. The CDR3 spans 13 residues.

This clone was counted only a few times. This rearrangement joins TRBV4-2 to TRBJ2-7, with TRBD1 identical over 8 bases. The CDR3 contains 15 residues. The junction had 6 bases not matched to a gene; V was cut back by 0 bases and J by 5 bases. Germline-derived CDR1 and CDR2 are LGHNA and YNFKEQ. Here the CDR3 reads CASSQDRAGGDEQYF. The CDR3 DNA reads TGTGCCAGCAGCCAAGATCGAGCAGGGGGCGACGAGCAGTACTTC.

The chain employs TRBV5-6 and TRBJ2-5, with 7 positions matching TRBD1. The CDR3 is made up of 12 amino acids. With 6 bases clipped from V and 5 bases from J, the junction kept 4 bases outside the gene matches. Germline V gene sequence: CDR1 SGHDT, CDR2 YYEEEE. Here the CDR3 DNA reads TGTGCCAGCAAACAGGGGTGGGAGACCCAGTACTTC. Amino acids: CASKQGWETQYF.

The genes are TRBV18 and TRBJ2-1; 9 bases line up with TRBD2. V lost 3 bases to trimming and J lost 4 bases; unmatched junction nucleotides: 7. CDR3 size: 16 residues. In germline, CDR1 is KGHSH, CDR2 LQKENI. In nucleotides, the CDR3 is TGTGCCAGCTCACCCTCTCTGAGCGGGGGGTACAATGAGCAGTTCTTC. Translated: CASSPSLSGGYNEQFF.

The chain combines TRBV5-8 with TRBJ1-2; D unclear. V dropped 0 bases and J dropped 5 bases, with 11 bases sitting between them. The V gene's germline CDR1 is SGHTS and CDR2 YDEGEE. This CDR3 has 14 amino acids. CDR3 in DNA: TGTGCCAGCAGCTTGGTTCGGGGAGCGTATGGCTACACCTTC. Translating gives CASSLVRGAYGYTF.

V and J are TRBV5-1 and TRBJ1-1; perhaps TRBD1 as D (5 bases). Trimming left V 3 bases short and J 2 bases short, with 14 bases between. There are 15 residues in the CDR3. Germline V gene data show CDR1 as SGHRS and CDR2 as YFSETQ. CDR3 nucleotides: TGCGCCAGCAGCTCCGGGAGGCAGGGAAACACTGAAGCTTTCTTT. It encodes CASSSGRQGNTEAFF.

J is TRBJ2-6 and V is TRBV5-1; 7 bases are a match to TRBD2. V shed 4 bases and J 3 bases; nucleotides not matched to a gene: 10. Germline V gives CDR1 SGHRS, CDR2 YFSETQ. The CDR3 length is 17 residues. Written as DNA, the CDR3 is TGCGCCAGCAGCCAACAAGGGAGGGTTCGTGGGGCCAACGTCCTGACTTTC. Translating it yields CASSQQGRVRGANVLTF.

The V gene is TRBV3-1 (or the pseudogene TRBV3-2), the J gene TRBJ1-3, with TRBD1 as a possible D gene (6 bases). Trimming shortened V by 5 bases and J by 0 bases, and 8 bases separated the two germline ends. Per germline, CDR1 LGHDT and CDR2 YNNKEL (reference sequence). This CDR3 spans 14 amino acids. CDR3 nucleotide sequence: TGTGCCAGCAGCGACAGGAGCTCTGGAAACACCATATATTTT. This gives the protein CASSDRSSGNTIYF.

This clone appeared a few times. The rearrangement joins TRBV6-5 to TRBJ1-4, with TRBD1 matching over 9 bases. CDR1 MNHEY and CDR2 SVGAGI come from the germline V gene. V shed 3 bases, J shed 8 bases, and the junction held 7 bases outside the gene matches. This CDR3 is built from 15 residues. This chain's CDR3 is CASSYSGTGTEKLFF. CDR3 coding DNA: TGTGCCAGCAGTTATTCCGGGACAGGGACCGAAAAACTGTTTTTT.

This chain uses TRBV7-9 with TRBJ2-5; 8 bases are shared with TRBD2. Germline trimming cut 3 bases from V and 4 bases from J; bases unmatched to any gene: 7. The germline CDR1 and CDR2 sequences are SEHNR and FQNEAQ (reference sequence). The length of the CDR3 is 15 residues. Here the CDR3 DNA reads TGTGCCAGCAGCTTCGGGGGGGACGGCACAGAGACCCAGTACTTC. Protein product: CASSFGGDGTETQYF.

CDR3 in DNA: TGCGCCAGCAGCTTAAGGGGGCTCGGTTCACCCCTCCACTTT. It encodes CASSLRGLGSPLHF. The chain has TRBV5-1 and TRBJ1-6; 7 nucleotides align to TRBD1. V was clipped by 2 bases and J by 9 bases; unmatched bases: 5. The CDR3 length is 14 residues. The germline gives CDR1 SGHRS, CDR2 YFSETQ.

As DNA, the CDR3 is TGTGCCAGCAGTGACGCGGGGGCAAGGCAAGAGACCCAGTACTTC. Its translation is CASSDAGARQETQYF. V usage is TRBV2 and J usage is TRBJ2-5; weak D call: TRBD2 (7 bases). With 3 bases removed from V and 2 bases from J, the gap between germline ends came to 13 bases. The CDR3 contains 15 residues. Looked up from germline, CDR1 is SNHLY and CDR2 is FYNNEI.

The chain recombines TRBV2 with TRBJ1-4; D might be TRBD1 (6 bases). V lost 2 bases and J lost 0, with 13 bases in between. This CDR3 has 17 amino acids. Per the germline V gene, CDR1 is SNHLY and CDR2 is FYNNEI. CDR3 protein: CASSEYGTPATNEKLFF. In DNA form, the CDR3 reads TGTGCCAGCAGTGAATATGGGACACCTGCAACTAATGAAAAACTGTTTTTT.

In nucleotides, the CDR3 is TGTGCCAGCAGGGAGAGCTCCTATAATTCACCCCTCCACTTT. This codes for CASRESSYNSPLHF. This rearrangement joins TRBV6-5 to TRBJ1-6; D gene ambiguous. The length of the CDR3 is 14 residues. Germline V gene data show CDR1 as MNHEY and CDR2 as SVGAGI. The V and J ends lost 6 bases and 0 bases respectively, with 6 bases between them.

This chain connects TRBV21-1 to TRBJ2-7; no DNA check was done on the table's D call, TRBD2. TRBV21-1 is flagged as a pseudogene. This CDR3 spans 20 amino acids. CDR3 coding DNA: TGTGCCAGCAGCAAACTAAGCTTTCGGGGTTCGAGAACTATCAACTACGAGCAGTACTTC. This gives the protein CASSKLSFRGSRTINYEQYF.

The DNA for the CDR3 is TGTGCCAGCAGTTTTCTAGACACCATATATTTT. Residues: CASSFLDTIYF. The rearrangement links TRBV12-3 or TRBV12-4 to TRBJ1-3; D remains ambiguous. Trimming stripped 3 bases from V and 8 bases from J, with 5 bases between. The CDR3 loop spans 11 amino acids.

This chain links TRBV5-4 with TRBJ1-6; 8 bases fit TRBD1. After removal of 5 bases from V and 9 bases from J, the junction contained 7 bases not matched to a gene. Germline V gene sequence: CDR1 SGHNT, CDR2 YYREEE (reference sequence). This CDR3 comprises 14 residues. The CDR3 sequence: CASSSTGASSPLHF. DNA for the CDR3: TGTGCCAGCAGTTCGACAGGGGCGAGTTCACCCCTCCACTTT.